The sequence of this T cell receptor beta chain was determined in a study of CD8+CD57+ T cells in acquired aplastic anemia. Study context: When averaged, DNA from sorted CD4+ and CD8+ cells came to approximately 3.2 ug. In CD4+ cells, healthy donors produced an average of about 11 million reads.

This clonotype occurred many times. Its specificity is unknown. TCR beta VDJ and CDR3 profiles were obtained from a genomic DNA template. Via MiXCR, TCRdb re-called the reads, giving one row per CDR3 protein. The sample contains hundreds of thousands of distinct CDR3 sequences, 55% to 75% of which appear only once. Study-level results: Controls did not differ significantly from patients in CD8+ Simpson's diversity. Almost 30 sequences, all CD8+ CDR3, were shared between patients and controls.

The V and J ends lost 0 bases and 6 bases respectively, with 13 bases between them. Looked up from germline, CDR1 is SGHDT and CDR2 is YYEEEE. The CDR3 totals 15 residues. The receptor was derived from a human donor in good health, serving as a control. The sample was sorted CD4+, CD8+, or CD8+CD57+ T cells (not recorded which) from PBMCs. The rearrangement links TRBV5-6 to TRBJ1-5; D possibly corresponds to TRBD1 (6 bases). The CDR3 is CASSLGGASGQPQHF. CDR3 nucleotide sequence: TGTGCCAGCAGCTTGGGGGGGGCTTCGGGTCAGCCCCAGCATTTT.